The 30 T cell receptor beta chains below all came from one sample that was sequenced in a study of spatial heterogeneity in lung cancer. TCRdb reprocessed the 5' RACE reads via MiXCR and lists one record per CDR3 protein. Of approximately 52,000 distinct CDR3 sequences listed, about 7% were seen once; the top ten hold about 3.1%. Time point specified: sample taken at primary tumor resection. Unsorted tumor, nontumor lung tissue or cryopreserved PBMC supplied the whole RNA. The sequences come from PBMCs, collected at surgery. The receptors stem from a female donor with early-stage non-small cell lung cancer.

This clonotype was recorded at least ten times. CDR3 sequence reads: CSARGQVDTQYF. The CDR3, as DNA: TGCAGTGCTAGAGGTCAAGTAGATACGCAGTATTTT. The chain is built from TRBV20-1 and TRBJ2-3; D remains unclear. Trimming removed 1 base at V and 5 bases at J, with 7 bases between. Germline V gives CDR1 DFQATT, CDR2 SNEGSKA (reference sequence). The CDR3 extends over 12 amino acids.

This clonotype appeared many times. The chain carries TRBV4-1 and TRBJ2-7; D ambiguous. CDR3 size: 15 residues. Germline V gene data show CDR1 as MGHRA and CDR2 as YSYEKL. Deletions cut 0 bases from V and 3 bases from J, with 12 bases between. The CDR3 region has the DNA TGCGCCAGCAGCCAAGATCTATCGCGGATCTACGAGCAGTACTTC. This codes for CASSQDLSRIYEQYF.

There are many counts of this clonotype. This chain links TRBV20-1 with TRBJ2-5; TRBD2 agrees at 11 bases. CDR1 is DFQATT and CDR2 is SNEGSKA in the germline V gene (reference sequence). Trimming removed 3 bases from V and 1 base from J; junction bases left unmatched: 10. The CDR3 is 17 residues long. CDR3 protein: CSARGAASGGSQETQYF. CDR3 DNA sequence: TGCAGTGCTAGGGGCGCCGCTAGCGGGGGGTCCCAAGAGACCCAGTACTTC.

There are a few counts of this clonotype. V and J are TRBV18 and TRBJ2-5, with a possible D match to TRBD2 (6 bases). Trimming cost V 6 bases and J 1 base, with 12 bases left between them. Germline values: CDR1 KGHSH, CDR2 LQKENI. The CDR3 loop spans 14 amino acids. The CDR3 is CASSRRELQETQYF. CDR3 DNA: TGTGCCAGCTCCCGTCGGGAGCTCCAAGAGACCCAGTACTTC.

This clonotype came up many times. This sequence joins TRBV29-1 and TRBJ1-1; D ambiguous. CDR3 size: 12 residues. CDR1 is SQVTM, CDR2 ANQGSEA, per germline. The ends were cut back, 2 bases at V and 1 base at J, with 5 bases in the middle. CDR3 sequence reads: CSVEPANTEAFF. In nucleotides, the CDR3 is TGCAGCGTTGAACCAGCGAACACTGAAGCTTTCTTT.

The sample holds many counts of this clonotype. The chain carries TRBV4-2 and TRBJ1-2, with a possible D match to TRBD1 (6 bases). Germline assignment: CDR1 LGHNA and CDR2 YNFKEQ. The V end was cut by 3 bases, the J end by 4 bases, with 12 bases between. CDR3 size: 14 residues. The chain's CDR3 is CASSQVDRIYGYTF. For the CDR3, the DNA is TGTGCCAGCAGCCAGGTGGACAGAATCTATGGCTACACCTTC.

The V gene is TRBV5-1, the J gene TRBJ2-2, with TRBD2 identical over 7 bases. The CDR3 sequence is 16 residues long. The junction had 2 bases not matched to a gene; V was cut back by 0 bases and J by 0 bases. Germline CDR1 SGHRS, CDR2 YFSETQ. CDR3 sequence (DNA): TGCGCCAGCAGCTTGGCACTAGCGACGAACACCGGGGAGCTGTTTTTT. Protein product: CASSLALATNTGELFF.

Ten or more counts support this clonotype. The rearrangement uses TRBV6-6 and TRBJ1-1; 9 bases are a match to TRBD1. V was pared by 7 bases and J by 5 bases, with 5 bases of the junction left unmatched. The CDR3 consists of 13 residues. Germline assignment: CDR1 MNHNY and CDR2 SVGAGI (reference sequence). CDR3 coding DNA: TGTGCCAGCATAGGACAGGGGAAGACTGAAGCTTTCTTT. Protein product: CASIGQGKTEAFF.

This clonotype was picked up many times. J is TRBJ1-1 and V is TRBV29-1, with no clear D. V was clipped by 0 bases and J by 2 bases, with 10 bases between them. The CDR3 covers 14 residues. Germline loops: CDR1 SQVTM, CDR2 ANQGSEA. The CDR3 region is CSVEEGTGNTEAFF. In nucleotides, the CDR3 is TGCAGCGTTGAAGAAGGAACGGGTAACACTGAAGCTTTCTTT. Looking up the rest from reference TRBV29-1 and TRBJ1-1 gives the full variable domain: SAVISQKPSRDICQRGTSLTIQCQVDSQVTMMFWYRQQPGQSLTLIATANQGSEATYESGFVIDKFPISRPNLTFSTLTVSNMSPEDSSIYLCSVEEGTGNTEAFFGQGTRLTVV.

The chain has TRBV5-6 and TRBJ2-1; D may correspond to TRBD1 or TRBD2 (6 bases each). CDR1 is SGHDT and CDR2 is YYEEEE in the germline V gene. V lost 2 bases and J 2 bases, leaving 14 bases between the germline ends. CDR3 size: 16 residues. The DNA of the CDR3 is TGTGCCAGCAGCTTCCCACAGGGAGGCGCCTACAATGAGCAGTTCTTC. Translation: CASSFPQGGAYNEQFF.

The rearrangement links TRBV20-1 to TRBJ2-3; tentatively, D is TRBD2 (5 bases). The V end lost 3 bases, the J end lost 4 bases, and 14 bases lay between the germline ends. The V gene's germline CDR1 is DFQATT and CDR2 SNEGSKA (reference sequence). The CDR3 loop spans 14 amino acids. In nucleotides, the CDR3 is TGCAGTGCTAGTATATCTAGCAGCCCAGATACGCAGTATTTT. This gives the protein CSASISSSPDTQYF.

Comments on this clonotype: A read error may be the cause here, since a much bigger clone is one base away. The V call is TRBV6-2 or TRBV6-3, the J call TRBJ1-1, with D perhaps matching TRBD1 (6 bases). CDR1 is MNHEY, CDR2 SVGEGT, per germline. The CDR3 sequence is 13 residues long. Trimming left V 7 bases short and J 4 bases short, with 13 bases between. CDR3 DNA: TGTGCCAGCACCCAGGGAGGGGGCACTGAAGCTTTCTTT. Protein sequence: CASTQGGGTEAFF.

This clonotype was found a few times. V is TRBV13 and J is TRBJ2-5; perhaps TRBD1 as D (5 bases). The CDR3 extends over 14 amino acids. The V gene's germline CDR1 is PRHDT and CDR2 FYEKMQ (reference sequence). Between the trimmed V and J ends, which lost 3 bases and 6 bases, there was a span of 14 bases. CDR3 protein: CASSFGTGAQTQYF. In DNA form, the CDR3 reads TGTGCCAGCAGCTTTGGTACAGGAGCTCAGACCCAGTACTTC.

This chain's CDR3 is CASSIPSSADTQYF. The CDR3 DNA sequence: TGTGCCAGCAGCATACCAAGCAGCGCAGATACGCAGTATTTT. The rearrangement uses TRBV7-3 and TRBJ2-3; D is unclear. Trimming removed 5 bases at V and 4 bases at J, with 13 bases between. CDR1 and CDR2 (germline): SGHTA, FQGTGA. The CDR3 runs to 14 residues.

In this sample, this clonotype turned up many times. The CDR3 loop reads CASSQDPTGSGNTIYF. The CDR3 DNA is TGTGCCAGCAGCCAAGATCCGACGGGGTCTGGAAACACCATATATTTT. This rearrangement joins TRBV4-2 to TRBJ1-3; D call uncertain. CDR3 length: 16 residues. Trimming removed 0 bases from V and 1 base from J, with 10 bases in between. The germline V gene has CDR1 LGHNA and CDR2 YNFKEQ.

The chain couples TRBV14 to TRBJ2-3; 8 nucleotides line up with TRBD2. V lost 4 bases to trimming and J lost 7 bases; unmatched junction nucleotides: 7. The CDR3 extends over 14 amino acids. Germline CDR1 is SGHDN and CDR2 is FVKESK. As DNA, the CDR3 is TGTGCCAGCAGCCTCCGGGGGGGCCTGAATACGCAGTATTTT. It specifies CASSLRGGLNTQYF.

This clonotype occurred many times. The chain employs TRBV28 and TRBJ1-4; 7 bases agree with TRBD1. This CDR3 region has 14 residues. The germline CDR1 and CDR2 sequences are MDHEN and SYDVKM. Losses at the gene ends were 6 bases for V and 5 bases for J; bases not matched to a gene: 6. The CDR3 DNA sequence: TGTGCCAGCAGGAGGGACAGAGAGAATGAAAAACTGTTTTTT. Its translation: CASRRDRENEKLFF.

Only a few counts were recorded for this clonotype. The chain joins TRBV2 to TRBJ1-2, with D possibly TRBD1 on 5 matching bases. Trimming took off 6 bases at V and 4 bases at J, with 12 bases between the two ends. Germline CDR1 and CDR2: SNHLY and FYNNEI. This CDR3 has 13 amino acids. CDR3 residues: CASSAERGYGYTF. In nucleotides, the CDR3 is TGTGCCAGCAGCGCTGAAAGGGGCTATGGCTACACCTTC.

Points on this clonotype: This may stem from a read error, because a much larger clone lies one nucleotide away. V usage is TRBV6-1 and J usage is TRBJ2-1; a possible D gene is TRBD1 (6 bases). Trimming removed 8 bases at V and 12 bases at J, with 20 bases between. Germline V gives CDR1 MNHNS, CDR2 SASEGT. The CDR3 is 13 residues long. The CDR3 bases are TGTGCCAGCTATCGGACAGAGCACCGATTGCAGTTCTTC. It is translated as CASYRTEHRLQFF.

This clonotype was seen many times. The J gene is TRBJ2-4, the V gene TRBV6-6; D is perhaps TRBD1 or TRBD2 (5 bases each). V was clipped by 6 bases and J by 0 bases, with 15 bases between them. Germline V CDR1 and CDR2: MNHNY, SVGAGI (reference sequence). The CDR3 loop spans 16 amino acids. The CDR3 protein is CASRPGRLIAKNIQYF. The CDR3 DNA reads TGTGCCAGCAGACCGGGACGGCTCATAGCCAAAAACATTCAGTACTTC.

The sample holds many counts of this clonotype. The gene calls are TRBV6-5 and TRBJ2-3; D might be TRBD1 (5 bases). The CDR3 extends over 12 amino acids. CDR1 is MNHEY, CDR2 SVGAGI, per germline. V was cut by 0 bases and J by 10 bases, with 8 bases left in between. Here the CDR3 reads CASSYSLGPQYF. CDR3 bases: TGTGCCAGCAGTTACTCGTTGGGGCCGCAGTATTTT.

In this sample, this clonotype turned up many times. This chain connects TRBV6-2 or TRBV6-3 to TRBJ2-1, with TRBD1 matching over 8 bases. Germline CDR1 reads MNHEY; CDR2 reads SVGEGT. J was trimmed by 6 bases and V by 5 bases; bases with no gene match: 6. This CDR3 is 14 amino acids long. The CDR3 DNA is TGTGCCAGCAGTGGACAGGGCCTCAGCAATGAGCAGTTCTTC. Translation: CASSGQGLSNEQFF.

This clonotype came up many times. This chain connects TRBV3-1 to TRBJ2-3; D uncertain. Germline CDR1 and CDR2: LGHDT and YNNKEL (reference sequence). The CDR3 spans 14 residues. The germline V and J ends were trimmed by 0 bases and 2 bases, with 6 bases remaining between them. The CDR3 is CASSQEGSTDTQYF. The CDR3, as DNA: TGTGCCAGCAGCCAAGAAGGGTCCACAGATACGCAGTATTTT.

This clonotype showed up many times. The chain joins TRBV20-1 to TRBJ2-7; D is perhaps TRBD1 or TRBD2 (5 bases each). Trimming took off 5 bases at V and 7 bases at J, with 18 bases between the two ends. CDR3 length: 13 amino acids. Germline V gene data show CDR1 as DFQATT and CDR2 as SNEGSKA (reference sequence). The CDR3: CSAVQRGAGEQYF. The CDR3 coding sequence is TGCAGTGCTGTTCAGAGAGGGGCAGGGGAGCAGTACTTC.

Ten or more counts support this clonotype. The chain employs TRBV12-3 or TRBV12-4 and TRBJ2-3, with D uncertain. The CDR3 has 11 amino acids. V shed 2 bases and J shed 3 bases, with 0 bases lying between them. DNA of the CDR3: TGTGCCAGCAGTTTAACAGATACGCAGTATTTT. As protein: CASSLTDTQYF.

In DNA, the CDR3 is TGTGCCAGCAGTCCGGGACACCCTAGCAATCAGCCCCAGCATTTT. Translated, it gives CASSPGHPSNQPQHF. The chain couples TRBV5-6 to TRBJ1-5, with a weak D call TRBD1 (6 bases). The CDR3 is 15 amino acids. Germline CDR1 is SGHDT and CDR2 is YYEEEE. V lost 5 bases and J lost 0, with 12 bases in between.

This clonotype has at least ten counts. J is TRBJ2-3 and V is TRBV20-1; D is perhaps TRBD2 (5 bases). There are 16 residues in the CDR3. Per germline, CDR1 DFQATT and CDR2 SNEGSKA (reference sequence). V was trimmed by 5 bases and J by 3 bases, leaving 21 bases between them. The CDR3 nucleotides read TGCAGTGCTCGACAACACGGACTCATAAAAACAGATACGCAGTATTTT. Amino acid sequence: CSARQHGLIKTDTQYF.

In its sample, this clonotype was seen many times. CDR3 sequence: CSVGAGNQPQHF. DNA for the CDR3: TGCAGCGTTGGGGCAGGGAATCAGCCCCAGCATTTT. The chain recombines TRBV29-1 with TRBJ1-5; a possible D gene is TRBD1 (5 bases). The germline V and J ends were trimmed by 4 bases and 4 bases, with 8 bases remaining between them. This CDR3 has 12 amino acids. Germline V gene data show CDR1 as SQVTM and CDR2 as ANQGSEA.

The chain links TRBV2 to TRBJ1-4, with TRBD1 matching 9 bases. The CDR3 has 15 residues. The V segment lost 6 bases and the J segment 0 bases; nucleotides outside the gene matches: 2. From germline, CDR1 is SNHLY and CDR2 FYNNEI. The DNA of the CDR3 is TGTGCCAGCAGCAGACAGGGGGCAACTAATGAAAAACTGTTTTTT. Encoded protein: CASSRQGATNEKLFF. Full variable domain (outside the CDR3, taken from reference TRBV2 and TRBJ1-4): EPEVTQTPSHQVTQMGQEVILRCVPISNHLYFYWYRQILGQKVEFLVSFYNNEISEKSEIFDDQFSVERPDGSNFTLKIRSTKLEDSAMYFCASSRQGATNEKLFFGSGTQLSVL.

V usage is TRBV7-3 and J usage is TRBJ1-1; D gene ambiguous. CDR3 size: 13 residues. V shed 3 bases and J shed 1 base, with 6 bases lying between them. Germline-derived CDR1 and CDR2 are SGHTA and FQGTGA. The DNA for the CDR3 is TGTGCCAGCAGCTTCTCCCCGAACACTGAAGCTTTCTTT. Residues: CASSFSPNTEAFF.